This TCR beta chain was obtained from a study of blood T cell repertoires in COVID-19. Using immunoSEQ multiplex PCR, the repertoire was profiled, and TCRdb retains in-frame clones only, with some absent. The table includes about 61,000 clones, roughly 80% detected once. From germline, CDR1 is KGHSH and CDR2 LQKENI. The CDR3 runs 15 residues. Between the trimmed V and J ends, which lost 1 base and 5 bases, there was a span of 12 bases. The rearrangement links TRBV18 to TRBJ1-5, with a weak D call TRBD1 (6 bases). The sequence came from a man older than 75 with active or convalescent COVID-19. Sequencing used peripheral blood. The CDR3 is CASSPLGTLDQPQHF. CDR3 nucleotide sequence: TGTGCCAGCTCACCACTCGGGACACTCGATCAGCCCCAGCATTTT.